This T cell receptor beta chain appears in the sequencing data of a study of PD-1 blockade in classical Hodgkin lymphoma. CDR3 length: 14 residues. Germline CDR1 reads SGHDT; CDR2 reads YYEEEE. Trimming pared 1 base from V and 7 bases from J, leaving 15 bases between. The table came from immunoSEQ multiplex PCR; TCRdb's copy has only in-frame clones and leaves some out. This table has approximately 58,000 clones, 80% to 95% appearing once. For this clone: Its antigen remains unknown.

Study-wide findings and caveats: The study found complete responders had baseline diversity similar to newly diagnosed patients.

Every patient experienced relapse after autologous stem cell transplantation, and brentuximab vedotin exposure varied. The V call is TRBV5-6, the J call TRBJ2-7; D gene uncertain. Sequencing was performed on peripheral blood mononuclear cells (PBMCs), taken before the second cycle of nivolumab. The sequence was collected from a human donor with classical Hodgkin lymphoma. In nucleotides, the CDR3 is TGTGCCAGCAGCTTGTATCTCCTCGTCGGGGAGCAGTACTTC. Amino acids: CASSLYLLVGEQYF.